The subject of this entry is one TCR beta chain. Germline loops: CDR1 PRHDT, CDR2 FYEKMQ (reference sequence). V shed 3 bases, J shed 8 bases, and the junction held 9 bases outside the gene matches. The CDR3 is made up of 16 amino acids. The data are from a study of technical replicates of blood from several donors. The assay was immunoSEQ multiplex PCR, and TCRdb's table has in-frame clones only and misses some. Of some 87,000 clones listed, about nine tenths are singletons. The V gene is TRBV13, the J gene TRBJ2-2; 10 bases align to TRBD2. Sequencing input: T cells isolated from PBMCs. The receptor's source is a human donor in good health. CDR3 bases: TGTGCCAGCAGCTTGGAACCTAGCGGGAGTGCTGGGGAGCTGTTTTTT. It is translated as CASSLEPSGSAGELFF.